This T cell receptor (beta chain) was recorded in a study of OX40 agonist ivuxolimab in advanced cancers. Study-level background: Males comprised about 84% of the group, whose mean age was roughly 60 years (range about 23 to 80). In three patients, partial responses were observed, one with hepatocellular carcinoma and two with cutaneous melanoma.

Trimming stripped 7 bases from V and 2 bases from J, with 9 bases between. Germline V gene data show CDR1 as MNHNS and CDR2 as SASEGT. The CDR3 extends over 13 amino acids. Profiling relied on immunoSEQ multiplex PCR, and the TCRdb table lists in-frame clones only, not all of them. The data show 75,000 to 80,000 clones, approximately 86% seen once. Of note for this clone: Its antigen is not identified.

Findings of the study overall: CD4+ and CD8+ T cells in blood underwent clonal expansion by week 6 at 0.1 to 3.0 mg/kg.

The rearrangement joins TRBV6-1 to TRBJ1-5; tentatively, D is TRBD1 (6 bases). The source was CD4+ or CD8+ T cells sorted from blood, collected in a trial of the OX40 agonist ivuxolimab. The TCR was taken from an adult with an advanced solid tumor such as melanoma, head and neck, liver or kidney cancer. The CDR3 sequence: CASIYRGNQPQHF. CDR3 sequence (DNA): TGTGCCAGCATCTACAGGGGCAATCAGCCCCAGCATTTT.